A selection of T cell receptor beta chains follows, all from one sample in a study of blood T cell repertoires in COVID-19. Data came from immunoSEQ multiplex PCR; TCRdb stores just in-frame clones and leaves some out. The sample carries more than 250,000 clones, around 89% recorded once. Sequencing was performed on peripheral blood. The receptors were gathered from a woman in her thirties with COVID-19, enrolled during active disease. Each CDR3 is given without its conserved first and last residue. Fields, in order: V gene, J gene, D gene, CDR3 protein. D genes are given only for firm matches.

TRBV3-1/TRBV3-2	TRBJ2-7	-	ASSPGQGAFYEQY
TRBV7-3	TRBJ1-2	TRBD1	ASSQAGGYPYGYT
TRBV15	TRBJ1-5	-	ATSSGGVQPQH
TRBV7-8	TRBJ1-2	TRBD1	ASSPSGQGLRGYT
TRBV7-8	TRBJ1-1	-	ASSPSGEWDTEAF
TRBV4-1	TRBJ1-1	-	ASSQGGTLAF
TRBV7-7	TRBJ2-2	TRBD2	ASSFLPSGDGNTGELF
TRBV2	TRBJ1-1	-	ASGGLADMNTEAF
TRBV3-1/TRBV3-2	TRBJ2-2	-	ASSQVTGGELF
TRBV4-2	TRBJ1-6	TRBD1	ASSQEGAGGSPLH
TRBV5-1	TRBJ2-5	-	ASRGEETQY
TRBV4-2	TRBJ1-2	-	ASSQAREVIT
TRBV19	TRBJ1-2	-	ASYPGWGRGNYGYT
TRBV11-3	TRBJ2-7	TRBD2	ASSLELAGAGYEQY
TRBV5-4	TRBJ1-1	-	ASSSKNTEAF
TRBV4-1	TRBJ1-4	-	ASSQEMGRALQKLF
TRBV5-1	TRBJ2-2	TRBD1	ASSPSGTGSVNTGELF
TRBV9	TRBJ1-2	-	ASSPGGVIRYGYT
TRBV5-1	TRBJ1-1	TRBD1	ASSLTGQGVKNTEAF
TRBV5-1	TRBJ2-3	-	ASSQGHRTDTQY
TRBV12-3/TRBV12-4	TRBJ2-5	TRBD2	ASSPIAGATQY
TRBV4-2	TRBJ1-5	-	ASCPGHHSNQPQH
TRBV18	TRBJ2-4	TRBD1	ASSPTTTGGKNIQY
TRBV6-2/TRBV6-3	TRBJ2-7	TRBD1	ASSGTTGGYEQY
TRBV4-3	TRBJ1-2	TRBD1	ASSQNLQGKEYYGYT
TRBV10-2	TRBJ1-2	-	ASSQGQYGYT
TRBV5-1	TRBJ2-5	TRBD2	ASKNGGFKETQY
TRBV6-5	TRBJ1-2	TRBD1	ASHLQGAYGYT